The clone carrying this T cell receptor (beta chain) was counted a few times. There are 17 residues in the CDR3. Germline V gene data show CDR1 as SGHTS and CDR2 as YDEGEE. V lost 1 base and J 7 bases, leaving 21 bases between the germline ends. This table comes from immunoSEQ multiplex PCR, and its TCRdb copy is limited to in-frame clones, with some not included. The sample holds fewer than 250,000 clones, approximately 90% seen once. These data come from a study of blood T cell repertoires in COVID-19. The sequencing sample was made of peripheral blood. The chain is built from TRBV5-8 and TRBJ1-5, with D maybe TRBD1 (5 bases). The TCR sequence derives from a man younger than 45 with acute or convalescent COVID-19. For the CDR3, the DNA is TGTGCCAGCAGCTTGTCCAAAGGCCCAGGTACAGGACAGCCCCAGCATTTT. Protein product: CASSLSKGPGTGQPQHF.